This T cell receptor beta chain came from a study of a mutant IDH1 vaccine in newly diagnosed glioma (dated by TCRdb to the early 2020s). About the full investigation: Vaccination began 4-6 weeks after radiotherapy alone, or alongside temozolomide cycles in the chemotherapy-containing groups. Of the 32 treated patients, around 60% were male and about 40% were female, and the mean age was approximately 40 years. Prior to enrollment, standard therapy consisting of radiotherapy alone, temozolomide alone, or radiochemotherapy with temozolomide had been administered to patients, with the combination being received by most patients. The week-35 safety follow-up took place at visit V12, and the week-47 end of study took place at visit V13. Six visits were used for peripheral blood collection: V03 (baseline), V05, V07, V10, V12 and V13. For exploratory analyses, longitudinal TCRB deep sequencing was carried out in about two dozen treated patients wherever samples were available.

CDR1 and CDR2, per the germline V gene (reference sequence), are MNHEY and SMNVEV. Ends trimmed: V by 3 bases, J by 3 bases; bases unmatched to a gene: 1. The CDR3 goes from the cysteine to the phenylalanine over 13 residues. Only the CDR3 DNA is retained, 39 bases long and in frame from the first base. This clone was found a few times. Its antigen is currently not known. No base-level quality is on record; no much larger clone is a single base apart. In the same sample, other DNA sequences code for this CDR3. What the authors observed across the whole study: Changes in the top peripheral T cell clonotypes picked up by TCRB sequencing did not appear to be linked to pseudoprogression. Availability determined which PBMC samples were chosen for TCRB deep sequencing. The authors stated that sample limitations prevented analyses of patient blood samples from being reproduced. Immune responses induced by the vaccine were seen in over 90% of patients across multiple MHC alleles.

The library came from the immunoSEQ multiplex PCR assay. Rearranged TCR beta chain sequences were amplified using the hsTCRB Kit according to the manufacturer's protocol. Sequencing of TCRB libraries was carried out on an Illumina MiSeq. In the paper's pipeline: The kit vendor's proprietary platform handled demultiplexing, trimming and gene mapping. TCRdb's version of the immuneACCESS table is confined to in-frame rearrangements and falls short of the full clone set. An unresolved V gene accounts for under half of the shortfall where checked; the remainder is of unknown origin. V, J and clone size are taken as reported in that table, and D and trimming were inferred from the DNA itself. A total of 20,000 to 25,000 clones appear in this sample, 84% of them only once. The ten largest clones add up to approximately 3% of the sample. The time point label on this specimen signifies: week 47, end of study. Each vaccine dose, consisting of 300 ug of a 20-mer mutant IDH1 peptide in Montanide, was administered subcutaneously with topical imiquimod. Patients received eight vaccinations in weeks 1, 3, 5, 7, 11, 15, 19 and 23, corresponding to visits V03 through V10. All donors had newly diagnosed IDH1-mutant astrocytomas of WHO grade 3 or 4 that showed loss of nuclear ATRX. The samples were drawn from NOA16, a multicentre, single-arm, open-label phase I trial in Germany that tested a mutant IDH1 peptide vaccine in humans for the first time. The DNeasy Blood and Tissue Kit was used to extract genomic DNA from EDTA blood for TCRB sequencing.

The TCR originated in a man between 35 and 55 years old with glioma. Here the sequenced sample was PBMCs, taken from a glioma patient whose treatment included an IDH1 peptide vaccine. The chain was built from TRBV27 and TRBJ2-7; TRBD2 matches 8 bases in the middle. The bases are TGTGCCAGCAGTTTTCGGGAGGGCTACGAGCAGTACTTC. Its amino acids are CASSFREGYEQYF.